These 20 T cell receptor beta chains were all obtained from the same sample, sequenced in a study of blood T cell repertoires in COVID-19 (dated by TCRdb to 2018 to 2021). Library creation used the immunoSEQ multiplex PCR assay. TCRdb took over this immuneACCESS table, retaining in-frame rearrangements with V and J assigned. Such tables are incomplete; in checked studies, under half of the missing clones stem from an unresolved V gene, and the remainder is unexplained. For this sample the table gives about 130,000 clones, of which about 86% were detected only once. The ten largest make up under 4.5% of the sample. The sequencing input was peripheral blood. These receptors were obtained from a woman aged 45 to 65 with acute or convalescent COVID-19.

This clone was detected a few times. V gene TRBV5-6 combines with J gene TRBJ1-1; 11 bases match TRBD1. V lost 2 bases and J lost 4; bases outside the gene matches: 1. The CDR3 extends over 14 amino acids. Germline V CDR1 and CDR2: SGHDT, YYEEEE. CDR3 sequence: CASSFGQGATEAFF. CDR3 nucleotides: TGTGCCAGCAGCTTTGGACAGGGGGCCACTGAAGCTTTCTTT.

CDR3 nucleotides: TGTGCCAGCAGTTTATCGCTGGTAGAGGGGGCCCTCTATGGCTACACCTTC. Translation gives CASSLSLVEGALYGYTF. This sequence joins TRBV27 and TRBJ1-2; TRBD1 matches at 7 bases. This CDR3 has 17 residues. Germline V gene lookup returns CDR1 MNHEY and CDR2 SMNVEV (reference sequence). J gave up 4 bases and V 0 bases, and 11 bases lay outside the gene matches.

The chain joins TRBV7-9 to TRBJ2-2; 8 nucleotides match TRBD1. V trimming: 1 base; J trimming: 6 bases; junction bases outside the gene matches: 10. The CDR3 is made up of 17 amino acids. Per the germline V gene, CDR1 is SEHNR and CDR2 is FQNEAQ (reference sequence). The CDR3 nucleotides read TGTGCCAGCAGCTTAGGTCCCCAGGGGGCTCGGTCCGGGGAGCTGTTTTTT. Residues: CASSLGPQGARSGELFF.

This chain uses TRBV7-9 with TRBJ1-1, with 7 bases matching TRBD1. CDR3 length: 15 amino acids. The germline V gene encodes CDR1 SEHNR and CDR2 FQNEAQ (reference sequence). The ends lost 5 bases at V and 5 bases at J; junction bases unmatched: 11. The DNA of the CDR3 is TGTGCCAGCAGCATGTGGAATCAGGGGGTAACTGAAGCTTTCTTT. Its translation is CASSMWNQGVTEAFF.

The chain has TRBV29-1 and TRBJ2-5, with 10 positions matching TRBD2. The CDR3 contains 15 residues. The ends lost 1 base at V and 5 bases at J; junction bases unmatched: 7. Looked up from germline, CDR1 is SQVTM and CDR2 is ANQGSEA. Here the CDR3 reads CSVEGVAGGWETQYF. CDR3 in DNA: TGCAGCGTTGAAGGGGTAGCGGGAGGATGGGAGACCCAGTACTTC.

This clone was seen a single time. The V call is TRBV3-1 (or the pseudogene TRBV3-2), the J call TRBJ2-1; a weak D match, TRBD2 (6 bases). The ends were cut back, 4 bases at V and 12 bases at J, with 22 bases in the middle. Germline values: CDR1 LGHDT, CDR2 YNNKEL (reference sequence). The CDR3 runs 15 residues. CDR3 in amino acids: CASSLRSGGDLRQFF. The CDR3 nucleotides are TGTGCCAGCAGCCTCCGCTCAGGCGGGGATCTTAGGCAGTTCTTC.

The V and J genes are TRBV4-2 and TRBJ1-1, with no clear D. Germline lookup yields CDR1 LGHNA and CDR2 YNFKEQ. V was shortened by 0 bases and J by 5 bases, with 7 bases between the two germline ends. The CDR3 spans 13 residues. CDR3 in amino acids: CASSQDLSTEAFF. The DNA for the CDR3 is TGTGCCAGCAGCCAAGATTTGTCGACTGAAGCTTTCTTT.

Concerning this clone: Germline and junction disagree at one end, which may indicate a read error. The chain employs TRBV6-5 and TRBJ2-3; D not certain. Germline CDR1 and CDR2: MNHEY and SVGAGI. The CDR3 runs 12 residues. Here the CDR3 reads CASMGSTDTQYF. CDR3 nucleotide sequence: TGTGCCAGCATGGGTAGCACGGATACGCAGTATTTT.

V usage is TRBV5-4 and J usage is TRBJ1-1, with D possibly matching TRBD1 (5 bases). This CDR3 has 14 residues. V was clipped by 0 bases and J by 2 bases, with 8 bases between them. CDR1 and CDR2 (germline): SGHNT, YYREEE (reference sequence). DNA of the CDR3: TGTGCCAGCAGCTTGGACCAGGGTAACACTGAAGCTTTCTTT. Protein product: CASSLDQGNTEAFF.

The rearrangement uses TRBV2 and TRBJ2-7, with D possibly matching TRBD1 (7 bases). From germline, CDR1 is SNHLY and CDR2 FYNNEI. The ends were cut back, 5 bases at V and 4 bases at J, with 18 bases in the middle. The CDR3 consists of 15 residues. Here the CDR3 reads CASSPAGQPLYEQYF. The CDR3 DNA follows: TGTGCCAGCAGTCCCGCGGGACAGCCGCTTTACGAGCAGTACTTC.

The chain combines TRBV10-3 with TRBJ2-7; a weak D match, TRBD2 (6 bases). The V gene's germline CDR1 is ENHRY and CDR2 SYGVKD. The V gene lost 3 bases and the J gene lost 3 bases, with 12 bases spanning the gap. This CDR3 is built from 14 residues. Here the CDR3 DNA reads TGTGCCATCAGTGATCCGGGGGTGAGCTACGAGCAGTACTTC. Its translation is CAISDPGVSYEQYF.

The chain uses TRBV7-9 and TRBJ1-1; D is unclear. CDR1 is SEHNR and CDR2 is FQNEAQ in the germline V gene (reference sequence). V was pared by 4 bases and J by 3 bases, with 12 bases between. The CDR3 is made up of 14 amino acids. The CDR3 coding sequence is TGTGCCAGCAGCTCGAGGGAAGCCGACACTGAAGCTTTCTTT. Protein: CASSSREADTEAFF.

This chain connects TRBV7-2 to TRBJ2-3; possible D gene TRBD2, 6 bases. Germline lookup yields CDR1 SGHTA and CDR2 FQGNSA. Between the trimmed V and J ends, which lost 5 bases and 2 bases, there was a span of 11 bases. This CDR3 region has 14 residues. Here the CDR3 DNA reads TGTGCCAGCAGCACCCGGACTACCACAGATACGCAGTATTTT. It yields the protein CASSTRTTTDTQYF.

The genes are TRBV3-1 (or the pseudogene TRBV3-2) and TRBJ1-4; no definite D call. The germline V gene has CDR1 LGHDT and CDR2 YNNKEL (reference sequence). V was trimmed by 3 bases and J by 8 bases, leaving 7 bases between them. The CDR3 extends over 12 amino acids. The CDR3 DNA reads as TGTGCCAGCAGCCAGTTTGGCGAAAAACTGTTTTTT. Amino acid sequence: CASSQFGEKLFF.

J is TRBJ1-2 and V is TRBV5-1, with a tentative D call TRBD1 (6 bases). The CDR3 length is 15 residues. Germline CDR1 SGHRS, CDR2 YFSETQ. Trimming shortened V by 3 bases and J by 8 bases, and 20 bases separated the two germline ends. The CDR3: CASSSSGVGLSGYTF. CDR3 DNA: TGCGCCAGCAGCTCCTCAGGGGTCGGGCTCTCAGGCTACACCTTC.

The chain links TRBV7-6 to TRBJ2-2; 10 bases map to TRBD2. The J segment lost 4 bases and the V segment lost 1 base, leaving 0 bases of the junction unmatched. The CDR3 consists of 15 residues. Germline CDR1 SGHVS, CDR2 FNYEAQ. For the CDR3, the DNA is TGTGCCAGCAGCTTAGAGCGGGGGGGCACCGGGGAGCTGTTTTTT. Protein product: CASSLERGGTGELFF. Full variable domain (remainder filled in from reference TRBV7-6 and TRBJ2-2): GAGVSQSPRYKVTKRGQDVALRCDPISGHVSLYWYRQALGQGPEFLTYFNYEAQQDKSGLPNDRFSAERPEGSISTLTIQRTEQRDSAMYRCASSLERGGTGELFFGEGSRLTVL.

V and J are TRBV19 and TRBJ2-6; no definite D call. The CDR3 contains 15 residues. Trimming pared 3 bases from V and 0 bases from J, leaving 6 bases between. The germline gives CDR1 LNHDA, CDR2 SQIVND (reference sequence). The DNA for the CDR3 is TGTGCCAGTAGTATCCATAGCTCTGGGGCCAACGTCCTGACTTTC. Translating gives CASSIHSSGANVLTF.

There are a few counts of this clone. V is TRBV16 and J is TRBJ1-5; D uncertain. Looked up from germline, CDR1 is KGHSY and CDR2 is FQNENV. The CDR3 extends over 15 amino acids. Trimming stripped 0 bases from V and 3 bases from J, with 9 bases between. CDR3 sequence reads: CASSQSLGFNQPQHF. CDR3 DNA: TGTGCCAGCAGCCAATCACTAGGGTTCAATCAGCCCCAGCATTTT.

V is TRBV13 and J is TRBJ2-1; 11 nucleotides line up with TRBD2. The CDR3 is made up of 15 amino acids. V lost 2 bases to trimming and J lost 8 bases; unmatched junction nucleotides: 5. The germline gives CDR1 PRHDT, CDR2 FYEKMQ (reference sequence). CDR3 DNA: TGTGCCAGCAGCTTAAGACTAGCGGGATTCCATGAGCAGTTCTTC. Translating gives CASSLRLAGFHEQFF. The whole variable domain, filled in from reference TRBV13 and TRBJ2-1, reads AAGVIQSPRHLIKEKRETATLKCYPIPRHDTVYWYQQGPGQDPQFLISFYEKMQSDKGSIPDRFSAQQFSDYHSELNMSSLELGDSALYFCASSLRLAGFHEQFFGPGTRLTVL.

This clone showed up just a few times. The chain carries TRBV28 and TRBJ1-5, with D unclear. This CDR3 comprises 14 residues. Germline CDR1 is MDHEN and CDR2 is SYDVKM. CDR3 sequence (DNA): TGTGCAGCTTGGGGAGGGATTAACAATCAGCCCCAGCATTTT. It yields the protein CAAWGGINNQPQHF.